These 14 T cell receptor beta chains were sequenced from one sample in a study of vaccination effects on CD4 cells after COVID-19 (dated by TCRdb to the early 2020s). Antigen specificity for these receptors is unknown. Library creation used the immunoSEQ multiplex PCR assay. TCRdb holds this immuneACCESS table with in-frame rearrangements only. Some clones are missing; in checked studies, unresolved V genes explain under half, and the rest has no known cause. Present in this sample are about 44,000 clones, over 65% of which were seen just once. The ten most abundant clones make up 3.5% to 4.5% of the sample. After less than eleven days of culture, CD4+ T cells were isolated with the EasySep CD4+ T cell isolation kit. PCR-confirmed SARS-CoV-2 infection had occurred in convalescent patients between March and December 2020, before the Alpha, Beta and Delta variants emerged in the United States. Each participant received two doses of an mRNA SARS-CoV-2 vaccine, either BNT162b2 or mRNA-1273.

This sample comprised CD4+ T cells from PBMCs cultured without peptide, obtained after COVID-19 vaccination. These receptors were collected from a human donor who had a prior SARS-CoV-2 infection.

The rearrangement joins TRBV4-3 to TRBJ2-2; weak D call: TRBD2 (7 bases). The length of the CDR3 is 16 residues. Per germline, CDR1 LGHNA and CDR2 YSLEER. The V end lost 3 bases, the J end lost 1 base, and 12 bases lay between the germline ends. CDR3 bases: TGCGCCAGCAGCCAGGAGGGGGGGCAGAACACCGGGGAGCTGTTTTTT. Translated: CASSQEGGQNTGELFF.

This chain links TRBV29-1 with TRBJ2-3; 7 nucleotides match TRBD1. The CDR3 covers 17 residues. CDR1 SQVTM and CDR2 ANQGSEA come from the germline V gene. V dropped 8 bases and J dropped 2; count of bases not matched to a gene: 19. The DNA for the CDR3 is TGCAGCTATACACCGGGACAGTTGACACCGAACACAGATACGCAGTATTTT. Translation: CSYTPGQLTPNTDTQYF.

This clone was recorded only once. The chain joins TRBV19 to TRBJ2-7; 8 bases agree with TRBD1. V lost 7 bases to trimming and J lost 0 bases; unmatched junction nucleotides: 5. The CDR3 is 14 amino acids. Germline assignment: CDR1 LNHDA and CDR2 SQIVND (reference sequence). CDR3: CASTRTGSSYEQYF. The CDR3, as DNA: TGTGCCAGTACCCGGACAGGGAGCTCCTACGAGCAGTACTTC.

This clone was found a few times. V is TRBV5-1 and J is TRBJ2-5, with TRBD1 identical over 7 bases. The germline V gene encodes CDR1 SGHRS and CDR2 YFSETQ. J gave up 3 bases and V 0 bases, and 5 bases lay outside the gene matches. The CDR3 extends over 15 amino acids. CDR3 loop: CASSLAGTVEETQYF. Here the CDR3 DNA reads TGCGCCAGCAGCTTGGCCGGGACAGTGGAAGAGACCCAGTACTTC. Supplemented by reference TRBV5-1 and TRBJ2-5, the full variable domain reads KAGVTQTPRYLIKTRGQQVTLSCSPISGHRSVSWYQQTPGQGLQFLFEYFSETQRNKGNFPGRFSGRQFSNSRSEMNVSTLELGDSALYLCASSLAGTVEETQYFGPGTRLLVL.

The chain carries TRBV11-3 and TRBJ1-1; no reliable D call. The CDR3 totals 13 residues. Trimming cost V 2 bases and J 4 bases, with 8 bases left between them. Germline CDR1 reads SGHNT; CDR2 reads YENEEA. The CDR3 spells CASSLNSATEAFF. For the CDR3, the DNA is TGTGCCAGCAGCTTAAATTCAGCCACTGAAGCTTTCTTT.

This sequence joins TRBV30 and TRBJ1-1; no clear D gene. The V end was cut by 7 bases, the J end by 1 base, with 16 bases between. The CDR3 consists of 14 residues. The germline V gene encodes CDR1 GTSNPN and CDR2 SVGIG (reference sequence). In nucleotides, the CDR3 is TGTGCCTATAAACCTGCACGAGGGAACACTGAAGCTTTCTTT. Amino acid sequence: CAYKPARGNTEAFF.

This chain joins TRBV5-1 and TRBJ2-2, with 8 bases identical to TRBD1. With V trimmed by 3 bases and J by 6 bases, 10 bases remained unmatched. The CDR3 covers 16 residues. Germline values: CDR1 SGHRS, CDR2 YFSETQ. This CDR3 is CASSWRTGPNAGELFF. Written as DNA, the CDR3 is TGCGCCAGCAGCTGGAGGACAGGGCCGAATGCCGGGGAGCTGTTTTTT.

The rearrangement uses TRBV11-2 and TRBJ2-1; D is possibly TRBD1 or TRBD2 (5 bases each). Trimming removed 2 bases at V and 4 bases at J, with 9 bases between. This CDR3 is 14 amino acids long. CDR1 and CDR2 from the germline V gene are SGHAT and FQNNGV. The CDR3 DNA follows: TGTGCCAGCAGCTTACGGGACGCGTACAATGAGCAGTTCTTC. It specifies CASSLRDAYNEQFF. Based on the CDR3 plus reference TRBV11-2 and TRBJ2-1, the full variable domain is EAGVAQSPRYKIIEKRQSVAFWCNPISGHATLYWYQQILGQGPKLLIQFQNNGVVDDSQLPKDRFSAERLKGVDSTLKIQPAKLEDSAVYLCASSLRDAYNEQFFGPGTRLTVL.

This chain links TRBV3-1 (or the pseudogene TRBV3-2) with TRBJ2-3; the D gene is possibly TRBD2 (7 bases). The CDR3 has 15 amino acids. Germline-derived CDR1 and CDR2 are LGHDT and YNNKEL (reference sequence). V lost 4 bases, J lost 2 bases, and 13 bases lay in between. For the CDR3, the DNA is TGTGCCAGCAGCCGGACTAGGGGGATCACAGATACGCAGTATTTT. It specifies CASSRTRGITDTQYF.

The CDR3 DNA follows: TGTGCCAGCAGAACGGGTTCGGCTGATACGCAGTATTTT. Translating gives CASRTGSADTQYF. V and J are TRBV2 and TRBJ2-3, with D hard to call. The CDR3 covers 13 residues. Looked up from germline, CDR1 is SNHLY and CDR2 is FYNNEI. The ends were cut back, 6 bases at V and 6 bases at J, with 13 bases in the middle.

The gene calls are TRBV5-1 and TRBJ2-3; TRBD2 matches 10 bases. The germline CDR1 and CDR2 sequences are SGHRS and YFSETQ. The trim removed 5 bases at V and 6 bases at J, leaving 12 bases unmatched. This CDR3 spans 16 amino acids. The CDR3 bases are TGCGCCAGCAGTCCTAGCGGGAGAGGTGGACGGGATACGCAGTATTTT. Its protein is CASSPSGRGGRDTQYF.

This clone was seen a handful of times. This chain joins TRBV20-1 and TRBJ2-1; 12 bases fit TRBD2. The CDR3 consists of 15 residues. Trimming took 3 bases from V and 10 from J; bases not matched to a gene: 10. The germline V gene encodes CDR1 DFQATT and CDR2 SNEGSKA (reference sequence). The CDR3 coding sequence is TGCAGTGCTAGTAAGCTAGCGGGAGGGGGGAGCGAGCAGTTCTTC. It encodes CSASKLAGGGSEQFF.

In DNA form, the CDR3 reads TGTGCCAGCAGCTTAGCGTGGAGCGGGAACAATGAGCAGTTCTTC. It is translated as CASSLAWSGNNEQFF. The chain recombines TRBV7-6 with TRBJ2-1; 7 bases line up with TRBD2. The germline gives CDR1 SGHVS, CDR2 FNYEAQ. V gave up 0 bases and J gave up 5 bases; unmatched junction bases: 4. The length of the CDR3 is 15 residues.

This clone came up once. The rearrangement joins TRBV6-5 to TRBJ2-5; no definite D call. Per germline, CDR1 MNHEY and CDR2 SVGAGI. This CDR3 comprises 15 residues. V lost 7 bases to trimming and J lost 5 bases, with 20 bases between them. The chain's CDR3 is CASTPRSRYTETQYF. In DNA, the CDR3 is TGTGCCAGCACCCCCCGGAGTCGGTATACTGAGACCCAGTACTTC.